This TCR beta chain derives from a study of shared clonotypes between healthy human individuals. Study results and limitations: Memory subsets generally showed lower estimated richness than naive subsets.

Some clones are missing from TCRdb's copy, which holds only in-frame ones; the method was immunoSEQ multiplex PCR. The sample records about 1.1 million clones, roughly 77% being singletons. V was clipped by 5 bases and J by 2 bases, with 13 bases between them. The CDR3 sequence is 14 residues long. Germline V lookup: CDR1 SEHNR, CDR2 FQNEAQ (reference sequence). The donors, all of them Caucasian adults, lived in Nashville, Tennessee. About this clone itself: The antigen is undetermined.

Input material: memory CD4+ T cells from PBMCs. Subset described: CD45RA-negative fraction. This chain links TRBV7-9 with TRBJ2-7; D call uncertain. This receptor was identified in a man younger than 35 in good health. Some clones in this sample may be carry-over from other donors' samples. CDR3 in amino acids: CASSPIQGAYEQYF. CDR3 nucleotide sequence: TGTGCCAGCAGCCCCATCCAAGGCGCCTACGAGCAGTACTTC.